The 28 T cell receptor beta chains reported below all come from one sample, sequenced in a study of T-cell reconstitution after alpha-beta-depleted transplantation in children. Unique molecular identifiers were incorporated into the prepared TCRbeta library. TCRdb recomputed calls from the PCR reads with MiXCR, one row per CDR3 protein. The sample comprises 90,000 to 130,000 distinct CDR3 sequences, 6.4% of which are singletons, and about 23% rests with the top ten. The sequencing used PBMCs, mostly from graft donor cells, collected 360 days after TCRalphabeta/CD19-depleted stem cell transplant. The receptor source for this set is a male patient aged 2 to 10 who had a stem cell transplant for acute lymphoblastic leukemia, so the T cells may come from the graft donor.

This clonotype was counted between two and nine times. The rearrangement uses TRBV10-3 and TRBJ2-4; 8 bases map to TRBD2. The length of the CDR3 is 13 residues. The germline V gene has CDR1 ENHRY and CDR2 SYGVKD. V was pared by 4 bases and J by 13 bases, with 9 bases of the junction left unmatched. CDR3 protein: CAISGSGGSSQYF. The DNA of the CDR3 is TGTGCCATCAGTGGGAGCGGGGGAAGCAGCCAGTACTTC.

This clonotype was seen many times. The genes are TRBV5-5 and TRBJ2-2; 7 bases fit TRBD1. Trimming removed 2 bases from V and 3 bases from J; junction bases left unmatched: 1. Germline assignment: CDR1 SGHKS and CDR2 YYEKEE (reference sequence). This CDR3 is 14 amino acids long. CDR3 sequence: CASSLTGDTGELFF. Here the CDR3 DNA reads TGTGCCAGCAGCTTAACAGGGGACACCGGGGAGCTGTTTTTT.

This clonotype was recorded many times. This chain connects TRBV7-9 to TRBJ1-4; D not certain. This CDR3 region has 12 residues. Germline CDR1 is SEHNR and CDR2 is FQNEAQ (reference sequence). Trimming took off 1 base at V and 7 bases at J, with 4 bases between the two ends. CDR3 in DNA: TGTGCCAGCAGCTTAGATAGTGAAAAACTGTTTTTT. Translating gives CASSLDSEKLFF.

This clonotype was observed at least ten times. The chain recombines TRBV11-2 with TRBJ2-7; D ambiguous. This CDR3 is built from 14 residues. Germline CDR1 and CDR2: SGHAT and FQNNGV. V lost 3 bases to trimming and J lost 6 bases, with 15 bases between them. In nucleotides, the CDR3 is TGTGCCAGCAGCTTGAGACTGGCCTCTCTCGAGCAGTACTTC. Its protein is CASSLRLASLEQYF.

This clonotype was counted many times. The rearrangement links TRBV7-9 to TRBJ2-1; TRBD2 is a possible D gene (6 bases). Looked up from germline, CDR1 is SEHNR and CDR2 is FQNEAQ (reference sequence). This CDR3 has 16 residues. Trimming removed 2 bases at V and 0 bases at J, with 11 bases between. Here the CDR3 reads CASSLPMRGSYNEQFF. CDR3 nucleotides: TGTGCCAGCAGCTTACCCATGCGGGGCTCCTACAATGAGCAGTTCTTC.

This clonotype was found a few times. The rearrangement uses TRBV20-1 and TRBJ1-6; TRBD1 matches at 7 bases. With V trimmed by 6 bases and J by 5 bases, 4 bases remained unmatched. The CDR3 is made up of 13 amino acids. Germline assignment: CDR1 DFQATT and CDR2 SNEGSKA (reference sequence). This chain's CDR3 is CSARDSHNSPLHF. The DNA of the CDR3 is TGCAGTGCAAGGGACAGCCATAATTCACCCCTCCACTTT.

This clonotype was seen at least ten times. The V gene is TRBV27, the J gene TRBJ2-7; TRBD2 matches 7 bases. The germline V gene encodes CDR1 MNHEY and CDR2 SMNVEV (reference sequence). This CDR3 is 13 amino acids long. V shed 8 bases, J shed 2 bases, and the junction held 6 bases outside the gene matches. The DNA for the CDR3 is TGTGCCAGCTCCGGGGGGTTCGCCTACGAGCAGTACTTC. Protein sequence: CASSGGFAYEQYF.

This clonotype was recorded at least ten times. V is TRBV5-5 and J is TRBJ2-7; the match to TRBD2 covers 10 bases. The CDR3 loop spans 15 amino acids. With V trimmed by 3 bases and J by 7 bases, 10 bases remained unmatched. Looked up from germline, CDR1 is SGHKS and CDR2 is YYEKEE (reference sequence). CDR3 sequence reads: CASSSTSGARGEQYF. CDR3 bases: TGTGCCAGCAGCTCCACTAGCGGGGCCCGCGGTGAGCAGTACTTC.

This clonotype was seen ten or more times. V gene TRBV7-2 combines with J gene TRBJ1-2; 9 bases align to TRBD1. Germline CDR1 SGHTA, CDR2 FQGNSA. The CDR3 sequence is 17 residues long. The J segment lost 5 bases and the V segment lost 2 bases, leaving 12 bases of the junction unmatched. Here the CDR3 reads CASSLQNSWTGAYGYTF. The CDR3 DNA follows: TGTGCCAGCAGCTTACAAAATTCTTGGACAGGGGCTTATGGCTACACCTTC.

At least ten counts were recorded for this clonotype. The chain couples TRBV13 to TRBJ2-5; the D gene could be TRBD1 or TRBD2 (5 bases each). The CDR3 covers 16 residues. V lost 2 bases and J 6 bases, leaving 19 bases between the germline ends. The V gene's germline CDR1 is PRHDT and CDR2 FYEKMQ (reference sequence). The CDR3 loop is CASSLRSGEGRKTQYF. The CDR3 DNA reads TGTGCCAGCAGCTTACGGAGCGGAGAGGGGCGAAAGACCCAGTACTTC.

V gene TRBV11-2 combines with J gene TRBJ2-7; D could derive from TRBD1 or TRBD2 (5 bases each). V lost 0 bases and J lost 5, with 14 bases in between. The germline gives CDR1 SGHAT, CDR2 FQNNGV. This CDR3 is 15 amino acids long. In nucleotides, the CDR3 is TGTGCCAGCAGCTTAGATCGGGGCAGGGTCCACGAGCAGTACTTC. Protein product: CASSLDRGRVHEQYF.

The chain is built from TRBV13 and TRBJ2-2; D is uncertain. V gave up 5 bases and J gave up 6 bases, with 10 bases separating them. In germline, CDR1 is PRHDT, CDR2 FYEKMQ (reference sequence). The CDR3 consists of 13 residues. CDR3 nucleotide sequence: TGTGCCAGCAGCCAGTTAAGGTCCGGGGAGCTGTTTTTT. This gives the protein CASSQLRSGELFF.

Ten or more counts support this clonotype. The V and J genes are TRBV6-5 and TRBJ2-7; D remains unclear. Trimming shortened V by 2 bases and J by 4 bases, and 9 bases separated the two germline ends. The germline gives CDR1 MNHEY, CDR2 SVGAGI. The CDR3 totals 13 residues. This chain's CDR3 is CASSYGLGYEQYF. In DNA form, the CDR3 reads TGTGCCAGCAGTTACGGTCTGGGATACGAGCAGTACTTC.

This clonotype was seen ten or more times. The chain is built from TRBV10-2 and TRBJ2-7; D is possibly TRBD1 or TRBD2 (5 bases each). CDR3 length: 16 residues. The germline V and J ends were trimmed by 0 bases and 3 bases, with 15 bases remaining between them. Germline V CDR1 and CDR2: WSHSY, SAAADI. CDR3 protein: CASSESRDHGNYEQYF. In nucleotides, the CDR3 is TGCGCCAGCAGTGAGTCGAGGGACCATGGGAACTACGAGCAGTACTTC.

The chain combines TRBV9 with TRBJ2-7; no clear D gene. The CDR3 covers 15 residues. V was trimmed by 0 bases and J by 4 bases, leaving 14 bases between them. Germline V CDR1 and CDR2: SGDLS, YYNGEE. The CDR3 protein is CASSVAWQVVYEQYF. CDR3 bases: TGTGCCAGCAGCGTAGCGTGGCAGGTCGTGTACGAGCAGTACTTC.

The chain joins TRBV24-1 to TRBJ2-5; the match to TRBD2 covers 7 bases. Unmatched junction bases numbered 4, after V lost 3 bases and J lost 4 bases. The CDR3 runs 14 residues. CDR1 is KGHDR, CDR2 SFDVKD, per germline. DNA of the CDR3: TGTGCCACCAGTGATGGGAGGGGTGGAGAGACCCAGTACTTC. Residues: CATSDGRGGETQYF.

This clonotype was counted a few times. The V and J genes are TRBV28 and TRBJ1-2, with 11 bases that match TRBD1. CDR3 length: 17 amino acids. The V gene end was trimmed by 4 bases and the J gene end by 3 bases; junction bases not matched to a gene: 10. Germline lookup yields CDR1 MDHEN and CDR2 SYDVKM. The CDR3 protein is CASSSRTGGRGDYGYTF. The CDR3 DNA reads as TGTGCCAGCAGTTCCCGGACAGGGGGCAGAGGCGACTATGGCTACACCTTC.

This clonotype was seen a handful of times. This chain uses TRBV28 with TRBJ1-1; 7 positions match TRBD1. Germline loops: CDR1 MDHEN, CDR2 SYDVKM. The CDR3 contains 15 residues. Trimming removed 6 bases from V and 3 bases from J; junction bases left unmatched: 10. The CDR3 spells CASSPGGQGDTEAFF. CDR3 coding DNA: TGTGCCAGCAGCCCCGGGGGGCAGGGGGACACTGAAGCTTTCTTT.

The V and J genes are TRBV6-1 and TRBJ1-5; weak D call: TRBD1 (6 bases). This CDR3 region has 16 residues. V lost 6 bases, J lost 4 bases, and 19 bases lay in between. CDR1 and CDR2 (germline): MNHNS, SASEGT. The CDR3 protein is CASRGGVSGFNQPQHF. The CDR3 DNA reads TGTGCCAGCAGAGGGGGAGTTTCGGGTTTTAATCAGCCCCAGCATTTT.

This clonotype showed up many times. The chain combines TRBV5-6 with TRBJ2-1, with 7 bases identical to TRBD1. This CDR3 is 15 amino acids long. The V gene's germline CDR1 is SGHDT and CDR2 YYEEEE. J gave up 2 bases and V 0 bases, and 2 bases lay outside the gene matches. The CDR3 protein is CASSLGQGAYNEQFF. CDR3 nucleotide sequence: TGTGCCAGCAGCTTGGGCCAGGGGGCCTACAATGAGCAGTTCTTC.

This clonotype was detected ten times or more. The genes are TRBV7-9 and TRBJ2-2, with D possibly being TRBD1 (5 bases). CDR1 SEHNR and CDR2 FQNEAQ come from the germline V gene (reference sequence). V shed 6 bases and J shed 3 bases, with 17 bases lying between them. The CDR3 contains 16 residues. For the CDR3, the DNA is TGTGCCAGCAGTATAACAGGCAGCGAATACACCGGGGAGCTGTTTTTT. Residues: CASSITGSEYTGELFF. The full variable domain, completed using reference TRBV7-9 and TRBJ2-2, is DTGVSQNPRHKITKRGQNVTFRCDPISEHNRLYWYRQTLGQGPEFLTYFQNEAQLEKSRLLSDRFSAERPKGSFSTLEIQRTEQGDSAMYLCASSITGSEYTGELFFGEGSRLTVL.

On this clonotype: Compared with germline, one end of the junction differs, possibly owing to a read error. The gene calls are TRBV3-1 and TRBJ2-1; D is perhaps TRBD1 or TRBD2 (6 bases each). Germline V gives CDR1 LGHDT, CDR2 YNNKEL (reference sequence). The CDR3 totals 18 residues. As DNA, the CDR3 is TGTACCAGCAGCCCGGGGGCCCTTCCTAGAGCCTTAGTCAATGAGCAGTTCTTC. Translated: CTSSPGALPRALVNEQFF.

The chain couples TRBV28 to TRBJ2-5, with 8 nucleotides matching TRBD2. CDR3 length equals 18 residues. Losses at the gene ends were 0 bases for V and 1 base for J; bases not matched to a gene: 10. Germline assignment: CDR1 MDHEN and CDR2 SYDVKM. The CDR3 spells CASSLWRGWREAQETQYF. In DNA, the CDR3 is TGTGCCAGCAGTTTATGGAGGGGGTGGCGGGAGGCCCAAGAGACCCAGTACTTC.

A note on this clonotype: This could be a read error, since a much larger clone is one nucleotide away. Because it lacks the conserved phenylalanine or tryptophan at the end, this CDR3 is likely a read error. The chain recombines TRBV7-9 with TRBJ2-7; perhaps TRBD2 as D (6 bases). The V gene's germline CDR1 is SEHNR and CDR2 FQNEAQ (reference sequence). This CDR3 has 12 residues. Trimming removed 8 bases from V and 2 bases from J, with 10 bases in between. CDR3 protein: CASRGDPYEQYL. DNA for the CDR3: TGTGCCAGCCGCGGGGATCCCTACGAGCAGTACCTC.

This clonotype has at least ten counts. J is TRBJ2-3 and V is TRBV7-2, with unresolved D. From germline, CDR1 is SGHTA and CDR2 FQGNSA. The CDR3 is made up of 14 amino acids. Trimming took off 3 bases at V and 2 bases at J, with 9 bases between the two ends. Here the CDR3 reads CASSFGRFTDTQYF. The CDR3 coding sequence is TGTGCCAGCAGCTTCGGCAGATTCACAGATACGCAGTATTTT.

The table lists this clonotype with many counts. The chain combines TRBV2 with TRBJ1-2; D is perhaps TRBD1 (6 bases). V shed 4 bases and J shed 8 bases, with 23 bases lying between them. The CDR3 has 16 amino acids. Germline CDR1 and CDR2: SNHLY and FYNNEI. The CDR3 DNA sequence: TGTGCCAGCAGTGGAGGGGGGACGCCCAGGCTCGAAGGCTACACCTTC. Translating it yields CASSGGGTPRLEGYTF.

This clonotype was counted a few times. The chain employs TRBV9 and TRBJ2-3; D not resolved. The CDR3 has 13 residues. V was clipped by 0 bases and J by 3 bases, with 5 bases between them. In germline, CDR1 is SGDLS, CDR2 YYNGEE. The CDR3, as DNA: TGTGCCAGCAGCGTAGCAGAAACAGATACGCAGTATTTT. This gives the protein CASSVAETDTQYF.

This clonotype was seen more than once but under ten times. The rearrangement uses TRBV11-3 and TRBJ2-1; TRBD1 might be the D (6 bases). V shed 8 bases and J shed 5 bases, with 7 bases lying between them. The CDR3 is made up of 11 amino acids. Germline V gene lookup returns CDR1 SGHNT and CDR2 YENEEA. In nucleotides, the CDR3 is TGTGCCAGCTGGGGGCACAATGAGCAGTTCTTC. As protein: CASWGHNEQFF.